What follows describes a single T cell receptor beta chain. Its antigen is not identified. The CDR3 loop spans 16 amino acids. Germline loops: CDR1 SGDLS, CDR2 YYNGEE. V shed 5 bases and J shed 0 bases, with 12 bases lying between them. Libraries were prepared by immunoSEQ multiplex PCR; TCRdb keeps only in-frame clonotypes and omits some of them. Among about 40,000 clones listed, under 95% were seen once. The donors were in the approximately 120-subject validation cohort; that cohort was separate from the roughly 700-subject first cohort. The sample belongs to a study of cytomegalovirus exposure and HLA in healthy donors. General study points: Testing in vitro showed a few CMV-associated chains specific for CMV antigens.

The source material was PBMCs. The chain has TRBV9 and TRBJ2-6; TRBD1 might be the D (5 bases). The TCR comes from a woman between 18 and 30 years old in good health and CMV-seronegative. The CDR3 protein is CASSRSGSSGANVLTF. The DNA of the CDR3 is TGTGCCAGCAGTAGGTCAGGGTCCTCTGGGGCCAACGTCCTGACTTTC.